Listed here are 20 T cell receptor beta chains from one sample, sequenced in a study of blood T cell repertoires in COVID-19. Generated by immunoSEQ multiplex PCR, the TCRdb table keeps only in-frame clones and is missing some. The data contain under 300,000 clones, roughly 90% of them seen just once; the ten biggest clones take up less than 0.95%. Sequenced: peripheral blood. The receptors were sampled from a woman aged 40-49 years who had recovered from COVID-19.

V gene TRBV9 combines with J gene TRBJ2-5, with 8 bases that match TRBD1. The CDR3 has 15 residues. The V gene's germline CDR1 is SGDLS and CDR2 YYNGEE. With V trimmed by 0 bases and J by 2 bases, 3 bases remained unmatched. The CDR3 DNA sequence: TGTGCCAGCAGCGTAGAGGGGGACAGGCAAGAGACCCAGTACTTC. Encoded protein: CASSVEGDRQETQYF.

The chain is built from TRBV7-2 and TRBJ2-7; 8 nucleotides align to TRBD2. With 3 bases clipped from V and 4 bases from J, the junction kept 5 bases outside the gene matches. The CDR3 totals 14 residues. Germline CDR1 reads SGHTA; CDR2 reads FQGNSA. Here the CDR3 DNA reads TGTGCCAGCAGCTTCAGCGGGAGTTTTTACGAGCAGTACTTC. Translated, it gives CASSFSGSFYEQYF.

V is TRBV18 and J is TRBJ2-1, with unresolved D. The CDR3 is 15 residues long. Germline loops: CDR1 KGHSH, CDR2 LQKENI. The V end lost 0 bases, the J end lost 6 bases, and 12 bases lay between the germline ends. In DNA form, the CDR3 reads TGTGCCAGCTCACCACCATCGCTGGCGGCCAATGAGCAGTTCTTC. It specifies CASSPPSLAANEQFF.

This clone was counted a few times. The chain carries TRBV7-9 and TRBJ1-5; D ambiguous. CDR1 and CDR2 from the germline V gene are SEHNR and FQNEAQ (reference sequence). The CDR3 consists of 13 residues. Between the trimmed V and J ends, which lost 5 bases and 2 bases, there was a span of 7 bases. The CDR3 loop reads CASSEQGNQPQHF. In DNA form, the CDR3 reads TGTGCCAGCAGCGAGCAAGGCAATCAGCCCCAGCATTTT.

CDR3 coding DNA: TGTGCCAGCAGTTACGCACAGGGGGCACTTGGAGAGACCCAGTACTTC. Translation: CASSYAQGALGETQYF. The chain combines TRBV6-5 with TRBJ2-5, with 9 bases matching TRBD1. V lost 2 bases and J lost 4; bases outside the gene matches: 8. Germline lookup yields CDR1 MNHEY and CDR2 SVGAGI. The CDR3 has 16 residues.

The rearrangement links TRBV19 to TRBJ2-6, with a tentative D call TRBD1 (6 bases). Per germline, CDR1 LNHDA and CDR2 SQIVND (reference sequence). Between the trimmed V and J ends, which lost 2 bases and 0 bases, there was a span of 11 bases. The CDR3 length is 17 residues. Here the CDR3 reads CASSILDSLSGANVLTF. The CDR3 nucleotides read TGTGCCAGTAGTATATTGGACAGCCTCTCTGGGGCCAACGTCCTGACTTTC.

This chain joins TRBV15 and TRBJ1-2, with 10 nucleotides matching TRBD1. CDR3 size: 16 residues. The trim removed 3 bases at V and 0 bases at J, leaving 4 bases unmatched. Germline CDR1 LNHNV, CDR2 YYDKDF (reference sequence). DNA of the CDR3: TGTGCCACCAGCAGGGACAGGGGGGTACCTAACTATGGCTACACCTTC. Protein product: CATSRDRGVPNYGYTF. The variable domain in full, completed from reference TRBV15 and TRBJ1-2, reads DAMVIQNPRYQVTQFGKPVTLSCSQTLNHNVMYWYQQKSSQAPKLLFHYYDKDFNNEADTPDNFQSRRPNTSFCFLDIRSPGLGDTAMYLCATSRDRGVPNYGYTFGSGTRLTVV.

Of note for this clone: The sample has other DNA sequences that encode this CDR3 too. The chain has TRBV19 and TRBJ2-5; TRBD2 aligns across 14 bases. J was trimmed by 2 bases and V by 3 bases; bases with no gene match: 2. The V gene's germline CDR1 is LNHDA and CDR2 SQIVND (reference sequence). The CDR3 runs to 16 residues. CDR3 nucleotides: TGTGCCAGTAGTATCGGACTAGCGGGAGGTCAAGAGACCCAGTACTTC. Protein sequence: CASSIGLAGGQETQYF.

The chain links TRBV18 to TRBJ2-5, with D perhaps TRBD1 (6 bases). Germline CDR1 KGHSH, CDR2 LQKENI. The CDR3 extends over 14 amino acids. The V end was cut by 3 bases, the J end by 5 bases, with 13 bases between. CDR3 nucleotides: TGTGCCAGCTCACCGGGACACCCCTGGGAGACCCAGTACTTC. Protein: CASSPGHPWETQYF.

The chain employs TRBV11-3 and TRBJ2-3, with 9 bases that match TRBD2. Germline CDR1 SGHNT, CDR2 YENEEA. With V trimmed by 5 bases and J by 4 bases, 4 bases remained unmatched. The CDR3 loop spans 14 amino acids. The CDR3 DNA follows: TGTGCCAGCAGCACAATAGCGGGAGCAGATACGCAGTATTTT. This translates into CASSTIAGADTQYF.

The DNA of the CDR3 is TGTGCCAGCAGTGCGTACGGAGATCTGACGAACACCGGGGAGCTGTTTTTT. Amino acids: CASSAYGDLTNTGELFF. The V call is TRBV2, the J call TRBJ2-2; D gene uncertain. Germline CDR1 SNHLY, CDR2 FYNNEI. V lost 4 bases and J lost 0, with 15 bases in between. There are 17 residues in the CDR3.

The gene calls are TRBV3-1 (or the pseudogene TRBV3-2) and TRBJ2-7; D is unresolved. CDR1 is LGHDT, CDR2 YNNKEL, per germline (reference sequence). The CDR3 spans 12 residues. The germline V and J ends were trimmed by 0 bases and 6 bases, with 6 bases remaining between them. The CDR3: CASSQDLAEQYF. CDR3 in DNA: TGTGCCAGCAGCCAAGATTTGGCCGAGCAGTACTTC.

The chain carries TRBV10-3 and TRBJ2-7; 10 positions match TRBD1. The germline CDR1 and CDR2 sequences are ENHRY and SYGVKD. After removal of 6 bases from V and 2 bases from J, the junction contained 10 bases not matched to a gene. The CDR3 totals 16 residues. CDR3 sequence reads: CAIRGAGTGATYEQYF. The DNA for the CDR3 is TGTGCCATCAGGGGCGCCGGGACAGGGGCGACCTACGAGCAGTACTTC.

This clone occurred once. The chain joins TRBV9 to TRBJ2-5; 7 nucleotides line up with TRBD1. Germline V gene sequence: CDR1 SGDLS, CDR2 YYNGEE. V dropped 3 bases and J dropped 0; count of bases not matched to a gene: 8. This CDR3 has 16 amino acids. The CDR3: CASSATGTLYQETQYF. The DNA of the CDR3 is TGTGCCAGCAGCGCGACAGGGACCCTGTACCAAGAGACCCAGTACTTC.

As DNA, the CDR3 is TGTGCCAGCAGTCCAGGGAATCATGGCTACACCTTC. Its protein is CASSPGNHGYTF. V and J are TRBV25-1 and TRBJ1-2, with a possible D match to TRBD1 (5 bases). The length of the CDR3 is 12 residues. Germline V lookup: CDR1 MGHDK, CDR2 SYGVNS. Trimming took 5 bases from V and 6 from J, leaving 10 bases between them.

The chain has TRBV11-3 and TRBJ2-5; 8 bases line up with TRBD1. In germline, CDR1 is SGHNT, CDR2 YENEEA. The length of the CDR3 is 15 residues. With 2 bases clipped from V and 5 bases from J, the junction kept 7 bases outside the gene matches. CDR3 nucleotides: TGTGCCAGCAGCTTACCAGGGGGCGCGGATGAGACCCAGTACTTC. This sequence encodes CASSLPGGADETQYF.

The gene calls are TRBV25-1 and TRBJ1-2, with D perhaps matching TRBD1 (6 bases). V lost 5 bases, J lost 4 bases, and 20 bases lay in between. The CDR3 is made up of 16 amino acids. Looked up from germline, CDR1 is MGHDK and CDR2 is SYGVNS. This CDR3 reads CASSPYQGGGGYGYTF. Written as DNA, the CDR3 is TGTGCCAGCAGTCCCTATCAGGGAGGGGGTGGCTATGGCTACACCTTC.

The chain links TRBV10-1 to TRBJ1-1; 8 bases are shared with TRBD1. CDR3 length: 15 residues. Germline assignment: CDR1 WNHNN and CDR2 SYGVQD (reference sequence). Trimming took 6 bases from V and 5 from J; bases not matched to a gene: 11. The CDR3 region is CASRPGQGEDTEAFF. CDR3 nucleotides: TGCGCCAGCAGACCCGGACAGGGCGAAGATACTGAAGCTTTCTTT.

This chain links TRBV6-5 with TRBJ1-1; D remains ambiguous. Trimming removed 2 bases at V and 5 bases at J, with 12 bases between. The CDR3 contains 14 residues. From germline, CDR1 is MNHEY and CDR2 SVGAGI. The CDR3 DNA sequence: TGTGCCAGCAGTTACAAGGAGTCGGGAACTGAAGCTTTCTTT. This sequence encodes CASSYKESGTEAFF.

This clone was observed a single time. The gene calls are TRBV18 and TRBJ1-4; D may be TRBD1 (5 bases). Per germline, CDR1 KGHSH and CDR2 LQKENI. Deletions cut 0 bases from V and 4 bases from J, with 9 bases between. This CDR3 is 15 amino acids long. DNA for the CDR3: TGTGCCAGCTCACCACCGGGCCAGGGTAATGAAAAACTGTTTTTT. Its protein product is CASSPPGQGNEKLFF.